A single sample is the source of the 21 T cell receptor beta chains below, sequenced in a study of breast tumors, draining lymph nodes, adjacent tissues. TCRdb called the multiplex PCR reads again in MiXCR, with one record for every CDR3 protein. Of approximately 140,000 distinct CDR3 sequences in the sample, approximately 32% are singletons; the top ten hold under 2.5%. Breast cancer patients provided tissue from their axillary draining lymph nodes. Sequencing was done on a sample of axillary lymph node tissue. The receptors were gathered from a female donor with breast cancer. Some clones in this sample may be carry-over from other donors' samples.

The chain carries TRBV2 and TRBJ1-2; TRBD1 matches at 7 bases. The germline gives CDR1 SNHLY, CDR2 FYNNEI. Trimming cost V 4 bases and J 8 bases; bases outside gene matches: 4. The CDR3 spans 12 residues. CDR3: CASSVDREGYTF. CDR3 sequence (DNA): TGTGCCAGCAGTGTCGACAGGGAAGGCTACACCTTC.

Concerning this clonotype itself: Since a much larger clone is just one base distant, this may be a read error. The CDR3 DNA follows: TGTGCCAGCAGTTTCGGCCCGGACAGGGTGTATGACTACACCTTC. Protein product: CASSFGPDRVYDYTF. The genes are TRBV12-3 or TRBV12-4 and TRBJ1-2; 8 nucleotides line up with TRBD1. The CDR3 runs to 15 residues.

This clonotype was seen repeatedly, ten times or more. The rearrangement uses TRBV5-1 and TRBJ2-7, with TRBD1 identical over 8 bases. Losses at the gene ends were 4 bases for V and 1 base for J; bases not matched to a gene: 7. Germline assignment: CDR1 SGHRS and CDR2 YFSETQ. CDR3 length: 15 amino acids. This chain's CDR3 is CASSPGQGPSYEQYV. The CDR3 nucleotides are TGCGCCAGCAGCCCCGGACAGGGACCATCCTACGAGCAGTACGTC.

This clonotype was detected a few times. The rearrangement uses TRBV5-1 and TRBJ1-1; 7 nucleotides line up with TRBD1. V shed 7 bases and J 2 bases; nucleotides not matched to a gene: 5. This CDR3 region has 13 residues. CDR1 and CDR2 (germline): SGHRS, YFSETQ. The CDR3 loop reads CASRGQRNTEAFF. CDR3 DNA: TGCGCCAGCCGGGGACAGAGAAACACTGAAGCTTTCTTT.

A note on this clonotype: A clone one base away is much larger, so this may be a read error. V usage is TRBV20-1 and J usage is TRBJ1-2; D remains unclear. CDR3 length equals 17 residues. V was pared by 0 bases and J by 7 bases, with 24 bases between. In germline, CDR1 is DFQATT, CDR2 SNEGSKA (reference sequence). CDR3: CSAREAGDSPFVGGYTF. CDR3 bases: TGCAGTGCTAGAGAGGCGGGAGATTCGCCATTTGTCGGTGGCTACACCTTC.

This clonotype was seen ten or more times. V and J are TRBV6-6 and TRBJ2-5; D may be TRBD2 (6 bases). Trimming removed 0 bases at V and 5 bases at J, with 10 bases between. The CDR3 has 14 amino acids. Germline values: CDR1 MNHNY, CDR2 SVGAGI (reference sequence). The chain's CDR3 is CASSYSEGVETQYF. CDR3 nucleotides: TGTGCCAGCAGTTACTCGGAGGGTGTCGAGACCCAGTACTTC.

This clonotype was counted between two and nine times. One end of the junction does not line up with germline, which may come from a read error. The CDR3 DNA reads as TGTGCCAGAAGCTTAGAGTTTGCTACTCGTGGAAACACCATATATTTT. This gives the protein CARSLEFATRGNTIYF. This chain connects TRBV7-9 to TRBJ1-3, with no clear D. There are 16 residues in the CDR3. Germline V gene data show CDR1 as SEHNR and CDR2 as FQNEAQ (reference sequence).

This clonotype was counted many times. The V call is TRBV7-2, the J call TRBJ2-3; TRBD1 matches at 9 bases. Germline trimming cut 2 bases from V and 1 base from J; bases unmatched to any gene: 7. This CDR3 spans 17 amino acids. Germline assignment: CDR1 SGHTA and CDR2 FQGNSA. This chain's CDR3 is CASSLLPQGAGTDTQYF. CDR3 DNA sequence: TGTGCCAGCAGCTTACTTCCACAGGGGGCTGGCACAGATACGCAGTATTTT.

The rearrangement links TRBV6-5 to TRBJ2-7; 10 nucleotides agree with TRBD1. Germline loops: CDR1 MNHEY, CDR2 SVGAGI. The CDR3 covers 14 residues. J gave up 7 bases and V 5 bases, and 8 bases lay outside the gene matches. DNA of the CDR3: TGTGCCAGCAGTCAGACAGGGGGCATTCTAGAGCAGTACGTC. Translation gives CASSQTGGILEQYV.

This clonotype was detected many times. This chain uses TRBV5-1 with TRBJ2-5; TRBD1 aligns across 7 bases. The J segment lost 1 base and the V segment lost 0 bases, leaving 3 bases of the junction unmatched. CDR1 SGHRS and CDR2 YFSETQ come from the germline V gene. The CDR3 spans 15 residues. CDR3 loop: CASSLGTGFQETQYF. CDR3 in DNA: TGCGCCAGCAGCTTGGGGACAGGCTTCCAAGAGACCCAGTACTTC.

This rearrangement joins TRBV6-7 to TRBJ1-5, with a weak D call TRBD1 (5 bases). Being an ORF, TRBV6-7 has a function that is uncertain. CDR3 length equals 12 residues. Between the trimmed V and J ends, which lost 2 bases and 11 bases, there was a span of 10 bases. This CDR3 reads CASSYATGAQHF. In DNA, the CDR3 is TGTGCCAGCAGTTACGCGACGGGGGCCCAGCATTTT.

The chain joins TRBV20-1 to TRBJ1-1; D is perhaps TRBD1 (5 bases). From germline, CDR1 is DFQATT and CDR2 SNEGSKA (reference sequence). Trimming shortened V by 0 bases and J by 0 bases, and 14 bases separated the two germline ends. The CDR3 is 16 residues long. CDR3: CSARDTMGDMNTEAFF. The CDR3 bases are TGCAGTGCTAGAGATACCATGGGGGATATGAACACTGAAGCTTTCTTT.

Turning to this clonotype: It may be a read error: a sequence one base away is much more abundant. The chain links TRBV6-5 to TRBJ1-6; 9 nucleotides line up with TRBD1. This CDR3 contains 16 residues. Germline loops: CDR1 MNHEY, CDR2 SVGAGI. Trimming cost V 5 bases and J 6 bases; bases outside gene matches: 8. The CDR3 loop reads CASSHFGTGLNSPLHF. Here the CDR3 DNA reads TGTGCCAGCAGTCACTTTGGGACAGGGCTTAATTCACCCCTCCACTTT.

This clonotype was observed many times. The genes are TRBV5-1 and TRBJ2-1, with TRBD2 matching over 13 bases. V was clipped by 0 bases and J by 10 bases; unmatched bases: 4. The CDR3 length is 15 residues. Germline CDR1 SGHRS, CDR2 YFSETQ. The CDR3 bases are TGCGCCAGCAGCTTGGAACTAGCGGGGGGGAAGGAGCAGTTCTTC. Its translation is CASSLELAGGKEQFF.

The table lists this clonotype with many counts. The genes are TRBV6-5 and TRBJ2-5; TRBD2 is a possible D gene (6 bases). The germline gives CDR1 MNHEY, CDR2 SVGAGI. The CDR3 consists of 19 residues. The ends were cut back, 6 bases at V and 4 bases at J, with 30 bases in the middle. In nucleotides, the CDR3 is TGTGCCAGCAGCTCCCCCATGGGCCTATCCGACTCGGAGGGAGAGACCCAGTACTTC. Its protein is CASSSPMGLSDSEGETQYF.

The chain employs TRBV10-2 and TRBJ2-2; D call uncertain. The germline V and J ends were trimmed by 7 bases and 8 bases, with 14 bases remaining between them. CDR3 size: 13 residues. Germline CDR1 reads WSHSY; CDR2 reads SAAADI. CDR3 sequence: CASNGLEEGELFF. CDR3 nucleotide sequence: TGCGCCAGCAACGGGCTAGAAGAGGGGGAGCTGTTTTTT.

With respect to this clonotype: Given a much more abundant clone one base away, this may be a read error. The missing conserved phenylalanine or tryptophan at the end of this CDR3 makes a read error likely. The gene calls are TRBV3-1 and TRBJ2-7; 8 nucleotides align to TRBD1. Germline CDR1 and CDR2: LGHDT and YNNKEL (reference sequence). The CDR3 is 15 residues long. The V gene end was trimmed by 1 base and the J gene end by 1 base; junction bases not matched to a gene: 3. In DNA, the CDR3 is TGTGCCAGCAGCCAAGCCGGGACAGGATCCTACGAGCAGTACTCC. This sequence encodes CASSQAGTGSYEQYS.

This chain uses TRBV19 with TRBJ1-1; 8 nucleotides agree with TRBD1. The CDR3 consists of 16 residues. Germline V gives CDR1 LNHDA, CDR2 SQIVND (reference sequence). Unmatched junction bases numbered 14, after V lost 4 bases and J lost 7 bases. CDR3 region: CASSTPVDRAGREAFF. The CDR3 DNA reads TGTGCCAGTAGTACTCCGGTGGACAGGGCGGGACGTGAAGCTTTCTTT. Looking up the rest from reference TRBV19 and TRBJ1-1 gives the full variable domain: DGGITQSPKYLFRKEGQNVTLSCEQNLNHDAMYWYRQDPGQGLRLIYYSQIVNDFQKGDIAEGYSVSREKKESFPLTVTSAQKNPTAFYLCASSTPVDRAGREAFFGQGTRLTVV.

This clonotype was recorded many times. The chain joins TRBV3-1 to TRBJ2-7; D not certain. Germline V gene lookup returns CDR1 LGHDT and CDR2 YNNKEL (reference sequence). The CDR3 loop spans 14 amino acids. Trimming removed 5 bases from V and 3 bases from J, with 14 bases in between. The CDR3, as DNA: TGTGCCAGCAGCGTAGGACGGAGAAACTACGAGCAGTACTTC. Protein sequence: CASSVGRRNYEQYF.

This clonotype was counted a few times. The chain couples TRBV27 to TRBJ2-7; 7 nucleotides agree with TRBD1. This CDR3 comprises 15 residues. The V gene end was trimmed by 3 bases and the J gene end by 2 bases; junction bases not matched to a gene: 7. Germline CDR1 is MNHEY and CDR2 is SMNVEV (reference sequence). CDR3 loop: CASSFSLQGPYEQYF. The CDR3 DNA is TGTGCCAGCAGTTTTTCATTACAGGGGCCCTACGAGCAGTACTTC.

Points on this clonotype: A much larger clonotype is one base distant, so this may be a read error. The CDR3 DNA is TGTGCCAGCAGTCCCGGAAGCTACGACTACGAGCAGTACTTC. Translated: CASSPGSYDYEQYF. The gene calls are TRBV6-6 and TRBJ2-7; no reliable D call. The CDR3 covers 14 residues. V dropped 5 bases and J dropped 3 bases, with 14 bases sitting between them. Germline CDR1 MNHNY, CDR2 SVGAGI (reference sequence).